The source of this TCR beta chain is a study of vaccination effects on CD4 cells after COVID-19. Study outcomes and limitations: Late post-vaccination samples showed marked contraction of infection- and vaccine-induced clones.

This CDR3 region has 16 residues. Germline values: CDR1 LGHNA, CDR2 YSLEER. With V trimmed by 1 base and J by 2 bases, 5 bases remained unmatched. This clone was detected only a few times. Its target is unknown. A 10-day culture period preceded the isolation of CD4+ T cells. Measured with immunoSEQ multiplex PCR; TCRdb has only the in-frame clones, and not every one. Of some 63,000 clones detected, approximately 78% appear once; the ten largest clones hold roughly a quarter. This receptor was taken from a human donor who had a prior SARS-CoV-2 infection. Sequenced material: CD4+ T cells from PBMCs cultured without peptide, taken before COVID-19 vaccination. This chain uses TRBV4-3 with TRBJ1-2; TRBD1 matches 9 bases. CDR3 coding DNA: TGCGCCAGCAGCCAAGGGCCCACAGGGGGCAACTATGGCTACACCTTC. Its translation is CASSQGPTGGNYGYTF.